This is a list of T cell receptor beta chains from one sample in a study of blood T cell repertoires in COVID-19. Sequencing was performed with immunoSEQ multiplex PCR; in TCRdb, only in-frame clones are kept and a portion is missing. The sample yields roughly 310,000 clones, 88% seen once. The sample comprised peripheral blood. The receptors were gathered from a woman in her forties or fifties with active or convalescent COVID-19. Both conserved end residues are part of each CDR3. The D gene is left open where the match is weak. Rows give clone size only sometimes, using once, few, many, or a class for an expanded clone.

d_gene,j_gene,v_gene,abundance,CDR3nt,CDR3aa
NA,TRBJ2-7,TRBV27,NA,TGTGCCAGCAGTTTATGGCTGGGCACCTACGAGCAGTACTTC,CASSLWLGTYEQYF
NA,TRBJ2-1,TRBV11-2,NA,TGTGCCAGCAGCTTAGTACCTAGCAGCATATACAATGAGCAGTTCTTC,CASSLVPSSIYNEQFF
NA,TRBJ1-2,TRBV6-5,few,TGTGCCAGCAGCCCCGGGGAGGATGGCTATGGCTACACCTTC,CASSPGEDGYGYTF
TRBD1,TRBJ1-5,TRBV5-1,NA,TGCGCCAGCAGCTTGACCCCAGGGGGAATGTATCAGCCCCAGCATTTT,CASSLTPGGMYQPQHF
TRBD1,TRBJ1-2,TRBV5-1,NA,TGCGCCAGCAGCTTGGCCTTGTCGGGACAGCCTGGCTACACCTTC,CASSLALSGQPGYTF
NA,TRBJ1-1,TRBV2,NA,TGTGCCAGCAAAGGGGACATGAACACTGAAGCTTTCTTT,CASKGDMNTEAFF
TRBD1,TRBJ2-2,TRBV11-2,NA,TGTGCCAGCAGCCTGGGACAGGGCGACACCGGGGAGCTGTTTTTT,CASSLGQGDTGELFF
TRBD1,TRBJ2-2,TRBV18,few,TGTGCCAGCTCCCCGCGGACAGGGAACACCGGGGAGCTGTTTTTT,CASSPRTGNTGELFF
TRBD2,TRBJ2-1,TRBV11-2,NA,TGTGCCAGCAGGTTAGCGGGAGTGCGGATCAATGAGCAGTTCTTC,CASRLAGVRINEQFF
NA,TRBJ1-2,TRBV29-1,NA,TGCAGCGTTCGGGGGAGTCGGATAGATGGCTACACCTTC,CSVRGSRIDGYTF
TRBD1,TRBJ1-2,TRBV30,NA,TGTGCCTGGAGTCCCAGGGGGCTGGCTAACTATGGCTACACCTTC,CAWSPRGLANYGYTF
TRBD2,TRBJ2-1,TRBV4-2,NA,TGTGCCAGCAGCACCCATAGCGGGGGTAACAATGAGCAGTTCTTC,CASSTHSGGNNEQFF
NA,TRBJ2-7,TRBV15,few,TGTGCCACCAGCTCAGGGACTTTCTCCTACGAGCAGTACTTC,CATSSGTFSYEQYF
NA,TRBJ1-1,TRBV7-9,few,TGTGCCAGCAGCTTAGGGCAGGGCGTGAACACTGAAGCTTTCTTT,CASSLGQGVNTEAFF
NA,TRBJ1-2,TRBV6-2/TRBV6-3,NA,TGTGCCAGCAGTTACGAGGGGACAAGTCCTTATGGCTACACCTTC,CASSYEGTSPYGYTF
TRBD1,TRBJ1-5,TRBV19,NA,TGTGCCAGTAGTCTCCGGACAGGGGATCAGCCCCAGCATTTT,CASSLRTGDQPQHF
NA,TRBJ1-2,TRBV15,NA,TGTGCCACCAGCAGAGATTCCTTCTACACCTTC,CATSRDSFYTF
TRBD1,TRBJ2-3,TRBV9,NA,TGTGCCAGCAGCGGAGGGACAGGGGAGTTGGATACGCAGTATTTT,CASSGGTGELDTQYF
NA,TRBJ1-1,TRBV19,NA,TGTGCCAGTAGTTATACGGGACTCCACGAAGCTTTCTTT,CASSYTGLHEAFF